This T cell receptor (beta chain) was captured in a study of cytomegalovirus exposure and HLA in healthy donors. Study information: A prior study identified approximately 120 million unique TCR beta sequences from 180 million or so T cells. Study-wide findings and caveats: It was reported that TCR beta sequences correctly inferred the HLA-A and HLA-B alleles for most subjects. The study had only CMV serostatus as immune exposure information. In a later analysis, several top co-occurrence clusters appeared linked to parvovirus B19, influenza, CMV and Epstein-Barr virus.

In germline, CDR1 is SGDLS, CDR2 YYNGEE. The CDR3 is 15 residues long. The V gene end was trimmed by 2 bases and the J gene end by 4 bases; junction bases not matched to a gene: 9. As for this clone: The target antigen is unknown.

Both 60 Vbeta primers and 13 Jbeta primers went into the PCR. Sequencing was performed with immunoSEQ multiplex PCR; in TCRdb, only in-frame clones are kept and a portion is missing. The table shows tens of thousands of clones, with approximately 70% occurring only once. Material: PBMCs. The source of this sequence is a woman between 45 and 60 years old in good health and CMV-seropositive. V is TRBV9 and J is TRBJ2-7, with TRBD2 matching 7 bases. This CDR3 reads CASSVSPGGAYEQYF. CDR3 in DNA: TGTGCCAGCAGCGTGTCCCCGGGAGGAGCGTACGAGCAGTACTTC.